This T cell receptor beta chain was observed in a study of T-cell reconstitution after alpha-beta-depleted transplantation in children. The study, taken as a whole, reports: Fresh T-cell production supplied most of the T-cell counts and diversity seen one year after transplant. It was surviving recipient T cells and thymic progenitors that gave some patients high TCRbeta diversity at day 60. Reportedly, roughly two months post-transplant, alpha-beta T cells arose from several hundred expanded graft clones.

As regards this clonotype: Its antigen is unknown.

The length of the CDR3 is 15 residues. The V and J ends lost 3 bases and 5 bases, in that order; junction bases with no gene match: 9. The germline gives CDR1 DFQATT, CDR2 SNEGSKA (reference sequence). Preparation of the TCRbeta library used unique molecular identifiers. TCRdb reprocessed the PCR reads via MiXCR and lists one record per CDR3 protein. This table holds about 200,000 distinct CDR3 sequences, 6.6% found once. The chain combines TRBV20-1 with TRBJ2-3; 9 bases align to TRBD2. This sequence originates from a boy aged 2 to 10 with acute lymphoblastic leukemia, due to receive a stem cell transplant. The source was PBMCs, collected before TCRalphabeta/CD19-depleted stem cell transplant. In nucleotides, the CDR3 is TGCAGTGCTAGCATGGCGGGAGGGCCAAAAGATACGCAGTATTTT. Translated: CSASMAGGPKDTQYF.